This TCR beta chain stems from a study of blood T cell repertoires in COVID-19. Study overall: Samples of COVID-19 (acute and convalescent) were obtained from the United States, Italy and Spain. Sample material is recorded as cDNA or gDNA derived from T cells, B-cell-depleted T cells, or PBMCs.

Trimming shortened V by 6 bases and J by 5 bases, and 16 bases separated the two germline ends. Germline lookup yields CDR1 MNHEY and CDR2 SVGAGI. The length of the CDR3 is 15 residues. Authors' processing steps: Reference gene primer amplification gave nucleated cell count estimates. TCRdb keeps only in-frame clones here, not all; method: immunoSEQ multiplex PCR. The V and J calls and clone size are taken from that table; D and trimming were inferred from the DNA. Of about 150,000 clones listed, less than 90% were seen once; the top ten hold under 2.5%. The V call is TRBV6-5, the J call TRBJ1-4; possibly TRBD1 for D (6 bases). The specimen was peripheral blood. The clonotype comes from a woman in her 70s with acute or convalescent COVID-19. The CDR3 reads CASRSQGQVNEKLFF. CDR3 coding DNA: TGTGCCAGCAGAAGCCAGGGGCAGGTGAATGAAAAACTGTTTTTT.